This TCR beta chain was profiled in a study of control samples from healthy donors and cancer patients. This clone was picked up one time. Sequencing was performed with immunoSEQ multiplex PCR; in TCRdb, only in-frame clones are kept and a portion is missing. The table lists some 120,000 clones, over 90% of them singletons. Germline lookup yields CDR1 SGHTS and CDR2 YDEGEE. V lost 1 base to trimming and J lost 8 bases, with 9 bases between them. The CDR3 runs 12 residues. The rearrangement uses TRBV5-8 and TRBJ1-2; no definite D call. The sample was blood. The receptor comes from a man aged 30 to 39 in good health. The CDR3 protein is CASSLNPTGYTF. Here the CDR3 DNA reads TGTGCCAGCAGCTTGAACCCGACGGGCTACACCTTC.